The clone carrying this T cell receptor (beta chain) was counted once. The data originate from a study of blood T cell repertoires in COVID-19. Study-wide context: Acute and convalescent COVID-19 samples came from the United States, Italy and Spain. PBMCs, B-cell-depleted T cells, or T cells were the source of the cDNA or gDNA that made up the material.

Germline lookup yields CDR1 LGHDT and CDR2 YNNKEL (reference sequence). This CDR3 region has 14 residues. V was clipped by 4 bases and J by 8 bases; unmatched bases: 9. Per the original methods: Amplified reference gene primers provided the basis for estimating nucleated cell counts. Measured with immunoSEQ multiplex PCR; TCRdb has only the in-frame clones, and not every one. V and J calls and clone size are as listed in that table; D and trimming were resolved from the DNA. The table shows about 150,000 clones, with 80% occurring only once. This rearrangement joins TRBV3-1 (or the pseudogene TRBV3-2) to TRBJ2-7; the match to TRBD2 covers 9 bases. Material for sequencing was peripheral blood. The origin of this receptor is a man between 60 and 75 years old with acute or convalescent COVID-19. In DNA, the CDR3 is TGTGCCAGCAGCCGGGGCGGGAGGGCCCTTCAGCAGTACTTC. Protein sequence: CASSRGGRALQQYF.